Below, one TCR beta chain is given with its context. Its matching antigen is unknown. Primers for the PCR totalled 60 Vbeta and 13 Jbeta. Authors' analysis steps: Later, some 79 million unique TCR beta chains were counted in an analysis, and roughly 10 million of them were shared. Produced via immunoSEQ multiplex PCR; TCRdb's table is partial and in-frame only. The V and J calls and clone size are taken from that table; D and trimming were inferred from the DNA. The table includes some 120,000 clones, over 70% detected once. J lost 7 bases, V lost 6 bases, and 8 bases had no gene match. This CDR3 is built from 13 residues. Per germline, CDR1 MNHEY and CDR2 SVGAGI. This sample stems from a study of cytomegalovirus exposure and HLA in healthy donors. Study findings and constraints: Most TCR beta V segments were productive about 87% or about 30% of the time in an earlier analysis. According to the study, about 180 TCR beta chains were cytomegalovirus-associated. Sequencing artifact likely explains a cluster of highly shared sequence variants.

The sample consisted of PBMCs. The chain couples TRBV6-5 to TRBJ1-2, with 7 bases lining up with TRBD1. This receptor was obtained from a woman in her 40s in good health and CMV-seropositive. CDR3: CASRPTGASGYTF. The CDR3 nucleotides are TGTGCCAGCAGACCTACAGGGGCCTCTGGCTACACCTTC.